This TCR beta chain was observed in a study of shared clonotypes between healthy human individuals. Deep-level assay runs were performed. Here immunoSEQ multiplex PCR was the method, and the copy in TCRdb shows in-frame clones only, minus some. The table lists millions of clones, 95% of them singletons. This CDR3 spans 14 amino acids. The V and J ends lost 2 bases and 0 bases respectively, with 8 bases between them. Germline lookup yields CDR1 SGHNT and CDR2 YYREEE (reference sequence). Sequenced: naive CD4+ T cells sorted from blood. Documented subset: CD45RA+ positively selected. This clonotype was obtained from a young man in good health. This chain joins TRBV5-4 and TRBJ1-2; D unclear. The DNA for the CDR3 is TGTGCCAGCAGCTTAGGAGAAGCTAACTATGGCTACACCTTC. Protein sequence: CASSLGEANYGYTF.